Below are 8 T cell receptor beta chains sequenced from a single sample in a study of post-analysis software for immune sequencing data. General study points: A handful of TRBV segments were significantly more frequent in patients than in controls. TRBV5-6, TRBV5-1 and TRBV20-1 were among these segments.

Antigen specificity for these receptors is unknown. TCR beta cDNA libraries included unique molecular identifiers. TCRdb used MiXCR to reprocess the PCR reads, holding one entry per CDR3 protein. This table has 750,000 to 950,000 distinct CDR3 sequences, under 60% appearing once. Sequenced sample: blood. Source of these receptors: a girl aged 5 to 17 with multiple sclerosis.

V gene TRBV4-1 combines with J gene TRBJ2-7; TRBD1 matches 9 bases. The V and J ends lost 1 base and 3 bases, in that order; junction bases with no gene match: 1. This CDR3 has 14 residues. Germline assignment: CDR1 MGHRA and CDR2 YSYEKL. CDR3 region: CASSQGQGDYEQYF. CDR3 DNA sequence: TGCGCCAGCAGCCAAGGACAGGGGGACTACGAGCAGTACTTC.

The J gene is TRBJ2-4, the V gene TRBV6-4; D not resolved. CDR3 length equals 18 residues. Trimming left V 0 bases short and J 0 bases short, with 15 bases between. Germline V gene lookup returns CDR1 MRHNA and CDR2 SNTAGT. In DNA, the CDR3 is TGTGCCAGCAGTGACTCGAAAATGGCAGGCGAAGCCAAAAACATTCAGTACTTC. Its translation is CASSDSKMAGEAKNIQYF.

J is TRBJ2-1 and V is TRBV30; 8 bases are shared with TRBD2. V was clipped by 8 bases and J by 2 bases; unmatched bases: 5. Per the germline V gene, CDR1 is GTSNPN and CDR2 is SVGIG (reference sequence). The CDR3 runs to 13 residues. The CDR3 DNA reads TGTGCCCGAGCGGGAGAGGCCTACAATGAGCAGTTCTTC. Residues: CARAGEAYNEQFF.

V and J are TRBV13 and TRBJ1-2; D is perhaps TRBD1 (6 bases). The CDR3 loop spans 16 amino acids. Germline-derived CDR1 and CDR2 are PRHDT and FYEKMQ (reference sequence). Between the trimmed V and J ends, which lost 4 bases and 6 bases, there was a span of 21 bases. In nucleotides, the CDR3 is TGTGCCAGCAGCTCCCAGGAGGGCAGGGGTGGTCATGGCTACACCTTC. Translation gives CASSSQEGRGGHGYTF.

The rearrangement uses TRBV20-1 and TRBJ2-7, with 15 bases matching TRBD2. Germline lookup yields CDR1 DFQATT and CDR2 SNEGSKA (reference sequence). This CDR3 has 14 residues. Trimming removed 4 bases from V and 6 bases from J; junction bases left unmatched: 4. The CDR3 DNA reads TGCAGTGCTACTGGGACTAGCGGGAGGTTCGAGCAGTACTTC. Amino acid sequence: CSATGTSGRFEQYF.

The table lists this clonotype with a few counts. V usage is TRBV29-1 and J usage is TRBJ2-7, with 11 bases matching TRBD2. Germline values: CDR1 SQVTM, CDR2 ANQGSEA. With 5 bases clipped from V and 4 bases from J, the junction kept 4 bases outside the gene matches. The CDR3 has 13 residues. The CDR3 reads CSVRTSGRYEQYF. The CDR3 bases are TGCAGCGTTCGAACTAGCGGGAGATACGAGCAGTACTTC.

This clonotype was observed a few times. The V call is TRBV6-1, the J call TRBJ2-5; 13 positions agree with TRBD2. V lost 4 bases, J lost 6 bases, and 5 bases stayed unmatched. This CDR3 comprises 15 residues. The germline V gene has CDR1 MNHNS and CDR2 SASEGT. This CDR3 reads CASSGTSGSEKTQYF. CDR3 nucleotide sequence: TGTGCCAGCAGTGGGACTAGCGGGAGTGAGAAGACCCAGTACTTC.

The rearrangement uses TRBV3-1 and TRBJ2-6; D perhaps matches TRBD1 (6 bases). The CDR3 is 20 residues long. V was pared by 2 bases and J by 2 bases, with 22 bases between. CDR1 is LGHDT and CDR2 is YNNKEL in the germline V gene (reference sequence). CDR3 sequence reads: CASSQYSLGANRPGANVLTF. CDR3 DNA: TGTGCCAGCAGCCAATATAGTCTGGGGGCGAATCGCCCTGGGGCCAACGTCCTGACTTTC.